The 25 T cell receptor beta chains below were found in one sample sequenced in a study of blood T cell repertoires in COVID-19. Repertoires were generated with immunoSEQ multiplex PCR, while TCRdb's copy carries only in-frame clones and drops some. The table has 150,000 to 200,000 clones, just under 95% seen once. Sequencing was done on a sample of peripheral blood. Receptors were obtained from a woman aged 45 to 65 with acute or convalescent COVID-19.

V gene TRBV10-3 combines with J gene TRBJ2-6; 12 bases agree with TRBD1. Looked up from germline, CDR1 is ENHRY and CDR2 is SYGVKD. CDR3 length equals 17 residues. J was trimmed by 3 bases and V by 4 bases; bases with no gene match: 4. CDR3 loop: CAISAGTGGFGANVLTF. The CDR3 nucleotides read TGTGCCATCAGTGCAGGGACAGGGGGCTTTGGGGCCAACGTCCTGACTTTC.

The J gene is TRBJ2-5, the V gene TRBV6-5, with D maybe TRBD1 (6 bases). The CDR3 runs to 13 residues. Trimming took 8 bases from V and 4 from J, leaving 14 bases between them. Germline V gene sequence: CDR1 MNHEY, CDR2 SVGAGI. CDR3 DNA: TGTGCCAGCGGAGTGCCAGGGGTAGAGACCCAGTACTTC. This sequence encodes CASGVPGVETQYF.

V gene TRBV2 combines with J gene TRBJ1-2, with D possibly matching TRBD1 (5 bases). CDR3 length: 13 residues. V was pared by 7 bases and J by 3 bases, with 12 bases between. Germline V gene data show CDR1 as SNHLY and CDR2 as FYNNEI. The CDR3 DNA is TGTGCCAGCACCCAGGACACCGACTATGGCTACACCTTC. Encoded protein: CASTQDTDYGYTF.

The CDR3 here is CASSPQGQGNYGYTF. The CDR3 region has the DNA TGTGCCAGCTCACCCCAGGGACAGGGGAACTATGGCTACACCTTC. This rearrangement joins TRBV18 to TRBJ1-2; TRBD1 matches 10 bases. J was trimmed by 2 bases and V by 3 bases; bases with no gene match: 3. The CDR3 covers 15 residues. The germline V gene has CDR1 KGHSH and CDR2 LQKENI.

The chain carries TRBV5-4 and TRBJ2-3, with TRBD2 matching 8 bases. CDR1 is SGHNT, CDR2 YYREEE, per germline (reference sequence). The CDR3 is 15 amino acids. V was pared by 2 bases and J by 5 bases, with 7 bases of the junction left unmatched. The DNA for the CDR3 is TGTGCCAGCAGCTTCGGCGGGGGGCGGGGAGATACGCAGTATTTT. It codes for CASSFGGGRGDTQYF.

The rearrangement uses TRBV6-5 and TRBJ1-3; D gene uncertain. V lost 0 bases to trimming and J lost 0 bases, with 3 bases between them. The CDR3 consists of 14 residues. Germline V lookup: CDR1 MNHEY, CDR2 SVGAGI. CDR3 sequence: CASSYSHSGNTIYF. The CDR3 bases are TGTGCCAGCAGTTACTCACACTCTGGAAACACCATATATTTT.

The CDR3 reads CATRGGLTEKLFF. CDR3 nucleotides: TGTGCCACCAGGGGGGGGCTGACTGAAAAACTGTTTTTT. V is TRBV15 and J is TRBJ1-4; D is possibly TRBD1 (6 bases). The germline V gene has CDR1 LNHNV and CDR2 YYDKDF (reference sequence). The V gene lost 6 bases and the J gene lost 7 bases, with 12 bases spanning the gap. This CDR3 has 13 residues.

This chain joins TRBV7-9 and TRBJ2-7, with 9 nucleotides matching TRBD1. V shed 3 bases, J shed 8 bases, and the junction held 2 bases outside the gene matches. There are 12 residues in the CDR3. CDR1 and CDR2 from the germline V gene are SEHNR and FQNEAQ (reference sequence). The CDR3 DNA reads TGTGCCAGCAGCTTGGGACAGGGACAGCAGTACTTC. This sequence encodes CASSLGQGQQYF.

The chain joins TRBV27 to TRBJ2-1, with TRBD2 matching 8 bases. Germline trimming cut 9 bases from V and 2 bases from J; bases unmatched to any gene: 9. Germline V CDR1 and CDR2: MNHEY, SMNVEV (reference sequence). The CDR3 sequence is 15 residues long. The chain's CDR3 is CASYTSSGPYNEQFF. CDR3 in DNA: TGTGCCAGTTACACCTCTAGCGGGCCCTACAATGAGCAGTTCTTC.

CDR3 in DNA: TGTGCCAGCAGCTTTTTTAGCGGACAAGAGACCCAGTACTTC. This codes for CASSFFSGQETQYF. This chain links TRBV11-2 with TRBJ2-5; maybe TRBD2 (6 bases). Trimming pared 3 bases from V and 2 bases from J, leaving 10 bases between. From germline, CDR1 is SGHAT and CDR2 FQNNGV. The CDR3 sequence is 14 residues long.

CDR3 sequence (DNA): TGTGCCAGCTCACCCCCTGGGGCGTCCTCCTACGAGCAGTACTTC. Translated, it gives CASSPPGASSYEQYF. V gene TRBV18 combines with J gene TRBJ2-7; weak D call: TRBD1 (5 bases). Germline CDR1 KGHSH, CDR2 LQKENI. Trimming left V 3 bases short and J 0 bases short, with 12 bases between. The CDR3 loop spans 15 amino acids. Full variable domain (missing parts from reference TRBV18 and TRBJ2-7): NAGVMQNPRHLVRRRGQEARLRCSPMKGHSHVYWYRQLPEEGLKFMVYLQKENIIDESGMPKERFSAEFPKEGPSILRIQQVVRGDSAAYFCASSPPGASSYEQYFGPGTRLTVT.

V usage is TRBV10-2 and J usage is TRBJ1-5, with a tentative D call TRBD1 (5 bases). Trimming left V 7 bases short and J 6 bases short, with 13 bases between. This CDR3 has 13 amino acids. Germline V gene sequence: CDR1 WSHSY, CDR2 SAAADI. Here the CDR3 DNA reads TGCGCCAGCACTGGGGCGAACAGTCAGCCCCAGCATTTT. It yields the protein CASTGANSQPQHF.

V is TRBV7-2 and J is TRBJ2-5; TRBD2 aligns across 10 bases. CDR1 SGHTA and CDR2 FQGNSA come from the germline V gene. The CDR3 length is 19 residues. V shed 5 bases, J shed 2 bases, and the junction held 17 bases outside the gene matches. The CDR3 protein is CASSPRLLVAGGHQETQYF. CDR3 bases: TGTGCCAGCAGCCCCCGGCTGTTGGTAGCGGGAGGACATCAAGAGACCCAGTACTTC.

The J gene is TRBJ1-4, the V gene TRBV25-1, with D unresolved. V gave up 4 bases and J gave up 3 bases, with 12 bases separating them. From germline, CDR1 is MGHDK and CDR2 SYGVNS. This CDR3 is 15 amino acids long. In DNA, the CDR3 is TGTGCCAGCAGTGTTATGAGAGGTGCTAATGAAAAACTGTTTTTT. It encodes CASSVMRGANEKLFF.

This clone was found once. CDR3 nucleotides: TGCGCCAGCAGCCAAGATAGAGGCGACCCAACTAATGAAAAACTGTTTTTT. It is translated as CASSQDRGDPTNEKLFF. The rearrangement links TRBV4-3 to TRBJ1-4; no clear D gene. The CDR3 has 17 amino acids. The V end lost 0 bases, the J end lost 0 bases, and 11 bases lay between the germline ends. The germline V gene has CDR1 LGHNA and CDR2 YSLEER.

The chain joins TRBV7-9 to TRBJ1-3; tentatively, D is TRBD1 (6 bases). V lost 5 bases, J lost 4 bases, and 9 bases lay in between. The CDR3 is 13 amino acids. Germline V CDR1 and CDR2: SEHNR, FQNEAQ (reference sequence). In DNA, the CDR3 is TGTGCCAGCAGCCCCAGGGGCGGAAACACCATATATTTT. This translates into CASSPRGGNTIYF.

The V and J genes are TRBV29-1 and TRBJ1-5; unclear D gene. This CDR3 spans 13 amino acids. Germline loops: CDR1 SQVTM, CDR2 ANQGSEA. The V end was cut by 7 bases, the J end by 4 bases, with 14 bases between. The CDR3 loop reads CSATLGVNQPQHF. The CDR3, as DNA: TGCAGCGCCACGCTCGGGGTAAATCAGCCCCAGCATTTT.

The J gene is TRBJ1-1, the V gene TRBV7-6; D is unresolved. The germline CDR1 and CDR2 sequences are SGHVS and FNYEAQ. V dropped 5 bases and J dropped 0 bases, with 28 bases sitting between them. The CDR3 is 20 amino acids. In DNA, the CDR3 is TGTGCCAGCAGCCCCAAGATTCCGTGGACTACGCTCCCCATGAACACTGAAGCTTTCTTT. The encoded protein is CASSPKIPWTTLPMNTEAFF.

V gene TRBV11-3 combines with J gene TRBJ2-1; the match to TRBD2 covers 9 bases. Germline values: CDR1 SGHNT, CDR2 YENEEA. This CDR3 region has 15 residues. Trimming cost V 5 bases and J 3 bases; bases outside gene matches: 5. The CDR3 here is CASSPRGGGYNEQFF. The CDR3 DNA reads as TGTGCCAGCAGCCCCCGCGGGGGGGGCTACAATGAGCAGTTCTTC. Drawing the rest from reference TRBV11-3 and TRBJ2-1, the complete variable domain is EAGVVQSPRYKIIEKKQPVAFWCNPISGHNTLYWYLQNLGQGPELLIRYENEEAVDDSQLPKDRFSAERLKGVDSTLKIQPAELGDSAVYLCASSPRGGGYNEQFFGPGTRLTVL.

Only one count was recorded for this clone. The rearrangement links TRBV30 to TRBJ2-7; 7 bases align to TRBD2. The germline CDR1 and CDR2 sequences are GTSNPN and SVGIG (reference sequence). The V gene end was trimmed by 4 bases and the J gene end by 0 bases; junction bases not matched to a gene: 6. This CDR3 has 14 residues. Here the CDR3 reads CAWTLGGSSYEQYF. In nucleotides, the CDR3 is TGTGCCTGGACCTTGGGAGGGAGCTCCTACGAGCAGTACTTC.

This chain joins TRBV3-1 (or the pseudogene TRBV3-2) and TRBJ1-1, with 8 bases aligning to TRBD1. This CDR3 comprises 14 residues. Per the germline V gene, CDR1 is LGHDT and CDR2 is YNNKEL (reference sequence). V dropped 4 bases and J dropped 4; count of bases not matched to a gene: 5. The CDR3 nucleotides read TGTGCCAGCAGCCCGGGACAGGTGAGCACTGAAGCTTTCTTT. It is translated as CASSPGQVSTEAFF.

The V call is TRBV10-2, the J call TRBJ2-1; TRBD2 is a possible D gene (7 bases). The V and J ends lost 6 bases and 7 bases respectively, with 22 bases between them. CDR1 is WSHSY and CDR2 is SAAADI in the germline V gene. This CDR3 contains 16 residues. This CDR3 is CASSIPWGGAGNEQFF. In DNA form, the CDR3 reads TGCGCCAGCAGCATCCCCTGGGGGGGGGCAGGAAATGAGCAGTTCTTC.

The V and J genes are TRBV7-9 and TRBJ2-2; the match to TRBD1 covers 7 bases. The CDR3 is 14 amino acids. The V gene's germline CDR1 is SEHNR and CDR2 FQNEAQ (reference sequence). The ends lost 6 bases at V and 4 bases at J; junction bases unmatched: 5. This CDR3 is CASRGQAGTGELFF. The DNA of the CDR3 is TGTGCCAGCAGAGGACAGGCGGGCACCGGGGAGCTGTTTTTT. Full variable domain (missing parts from reference TRBV7-9 and TRBJ2-2): DTGVSQNPRHKITKRGQNVTFRCDPISEHNRLYWYRQTLGQGPEFLTYFQNEAQLEKSRLLSDRFSAERPKGSFSTLEIQRTEQGDSAMYLCASRGQAGTGELFFGEGSRLTVL.

This rearrangement joins TRBV6-6 to TRBJ1-1, with TRBD1 matching over 8 bases. The CDR3 is 16 residues long. J was trimmed by 5 bases and V by 2 bases; bases with no gene match: 10. CDR1 is MNHNY and CDR2 is SVGAGI in the germline V gene (reference sequence). CDR3 sequence (DNA): TGTGCCAGCAGTTACCTCTCCGGACAGGGAAAAACTGAAGCTTTCTTT. This sequence encodes CASSYLSGQGKTEAFF.

This clone turned up a few times. The junction differs from germline at one of its ends, possibly a read error. J is TRBJ1-2 and V is TRBV5-4; possibly TRBD1 for D (5 bases). CDR3 length: 14 residues. Germline V CDR1 and CDR2: SGHNT, YYREEE (reference sequence). The CDR3 loop is CASTLRFWGKGYTF. DNA of the CDR3: TGTGCCAGCACCTTGCGGTTCTGGGGCAAGGGCTACACCTTC.